This T cell receptor (beta chain) was recovered during a study of cytomegalovirus exposure and HLA in healthy donors. Overall study findings and caveats: In a later analysis, compared with equally common non-associated chains, HLA-associated beta chains were more expanded. Among TCR beta chains, those listed as cytomegalovirus-associated numbered about 160. What TCR beta sequences reportedly achieved was accurate prediction of HLA-A and HLA-B alleles in most subjects.

A multiplex PCR was run with 60 Vbeta primers and 13 Jbeta primers. The protocol was immunoSEQ multiplex PCR, while the TCRdb copy is restricted to in-frame clones and leaves out a portion. The sample records around 140,000 clones, 75% to 80% being singletons. Notes on this clone: Its antigen is not identified.

Per germline, CDR1 KGHSH and CDR2 LQKENI. The CDR3 loop spans 14 amino acids. V lost 3 bases and J lost 6; bases outside the gene matches: 4. The specimen was PBMCs. The receptor comes from a male donor in good health and CMV-seronegative. V is TRBV18 and J is TRBJ2-2, with 7 bases aligning to TRBD1. The CDR3 spells CASSPNRGSGELFF. The CDR3 coding sequence is TGTGCCAGCTCACCCAACAGGGGATCCGGGGAGCTGTTTTTT.